This TCR beta chain comes out of a study of shared clonotypes between healthy human individuals. Study background: Donors were a couple of women and a few men aged 18 to 49.

V lost 1 base, J lost 2 bases, and 11 bases lay in between. This CDR3 is 15 amino acids long. Germline values: CDR1 LGHNA, CDR2 YNFKEQ. Generated by immunoSEQ multiplex PCR, the TCRdb table keeps only in-frame clones and is missing some. The profile shows some 92,000 clones, roughly 45% of them singletons. The chain couples TRBV4-2 to TRBJ2-5; D is undetermined. The sequencing sample was made of PBMCs. The sequence was obtained from a woman aged 40 to 50 in good health. Some clones in this sample may be carry-over from other donors' samples. The CDR3 DNA reads TGTGCCAGCAGCCAAGGGACCCACCCGCAAGAGACCCAGTACTTC. This codes for CASSQGTHPQETQYF.